This T cell receptor (beta chain) was captured in a study of T cells after somatic rescue of genetic block. This CDR3 region has 16 residues. The V segment lost 1 base and the J segment 1 base; nucleotides outside the gene matches: 3. Germline V gene data show CDR1 as SGHTA and CDR2 as FQGNSA. The repertoire was sequenced with immunoSEQ multiplex PCR; TCRdb's copy has only in-frame clones and lacks some. The sample holds approximately 88,000 clones, around 89% seen once. The sequence was obtained from a woman aged 18-29 years. V usage is TRBV7-2 and J usage is TRBJ2-2; 7 nucleotides align to TRBD2. The specimen was peripheral blood mononuclear cells (PBMCs). DNA for the CDR3: TGTGCCAGCAGCTTAGTAGCTAGCGGGAACACCGGGGAGCTGTTTTTT. Its translation: CASSLVASGNTGELFF.